This TCR beta chain was sequenced in a study of cytomegalovirus exposure and HLA in healthy donors. Study-level background: An early data release held 79 million or so unique TCRs from HLA-typed donors.

The study ran its PCR with 60 Vbeta and 13 Jbeta primers. Clones were read by immunoSEQ multiplex PCR, and TCRdb kept only the in-frame ones, dropping some. Of around 180,000 clones listed, approximately 79% were seen once; the top ten hold approximately 0.69%. The specimen sequenced was PBMCs. The receptor was isolated from a woman between 40 and 50 years old in good health and CMV-seronegative.

CDR3 loop: CASSPLRQGGYNEQFF. In nucleotides, the CDR3 is TGTGCCAGCAGTCCCCTGAGACAGGGGGGATACAATGAGCAGTTCTTC. This chain joins TRBV2 and TRBJ2-1; TRBD1 matches at 9 bases. Germline trimming cut 5 bases from V and 4 bases from J; bases unmatched to any gene: 9. The germline CDR1 and CDR2 sequences are SNHLY and FYNNEI. The CDR3 has 16 amino acids.